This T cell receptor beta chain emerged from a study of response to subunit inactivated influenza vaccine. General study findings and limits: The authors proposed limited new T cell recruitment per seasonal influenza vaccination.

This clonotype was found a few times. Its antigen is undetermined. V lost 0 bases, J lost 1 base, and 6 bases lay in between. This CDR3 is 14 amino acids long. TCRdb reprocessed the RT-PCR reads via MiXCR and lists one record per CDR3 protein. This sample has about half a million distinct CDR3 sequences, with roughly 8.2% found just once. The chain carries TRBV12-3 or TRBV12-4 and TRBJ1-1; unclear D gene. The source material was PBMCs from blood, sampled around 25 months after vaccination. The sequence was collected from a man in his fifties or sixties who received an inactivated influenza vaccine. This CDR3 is CASSLAGSNTEAFF. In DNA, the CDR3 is TGTGCCAGCAGTTTAGCGGGGTCGAACACTGAAGCTTTCTTT.